Listed below are T cell receptor beta chains from one sample, sequenced in a study of shared clonotypes between healthy human individuals. Some clones are missing from TCRdb's copy, which holds only in-frame ones; the method was immunoSEQ multiplex PCR. The data show 2 million to 3 million clones, approximately 93% seen once. Sequenced material: naive CD4+ T cells from PBMCs. All receptors come from a man between 18 and 29 years old in good health. Some clones in this sample may be carry-over from other donors' samples. The CDR3 runs from the conserved cysteine through the conserved F or W. The order of the fields is D gene, J gene, V gene, clone size, CDR3 length, CDR3 protein, CDR3 DNA. A D gene is named only where the DNA matches it firmly. Not every row has a clone size; where given, it reads once, few, many or a size class.

TRBD1 | TRBJ2-7 | TRBV6-1 | . | 13 | CATRTGGIHEQYF | TGTGCCACCAGGACAGGGGGCATCCACGAGCAGTACTTC
. | TRBJ2-1 | TRBV9 | . | 15 | CASSGVGQINNEQFF | TGTGCCAGCAGCGGTGTGGGTCAGATAAACAATGAGCAGTTCTTC
. | TRBJ1-3 | TRBV7-9 | . | 15 | CASSSLMGEGNTIYF | TGTGCCAGCAGCTCCCTTATGGGGGAGGGAAACACCATATATTTT
TRBD1 | TRBJ2-7 | TRBV27 | . | 13 | CASITPTGTEQYF | TGTGCCAGCATAACTCCGACAGGGACCGAGCAGTACTTC
. | TRBJ2-7 | TRBV4-2 | . | 17 | CASSQGEGQALPYEQYF | TGTGCCAGCAGCCAAGGGGAGGGACAGGCATTACCCTACGAGCAGTACTTC
. | TRBJ1-1 | TRBV18 | . | 14 | CASSPRLGEEEAFF | TGTGCCAGCTCACCAAGATTGGGAGAGGAAGAAGCTTTCTTT
. | TRBJ2-7 | TRBV29-1 | . | 12 | CSVHRLLHEQYF | TGCAGCGTTCACAGGCTCCTTCACGAGCAGTACTTC
. | TRBJ1-4 | TRBV6-6 | . | 12 | CATTVPGEKLFF | TGTGCCACCACAGTACCCGGTGAAAAACTGTTTTTT
TRBD2 | TRBJ2-2 | TRBV5-1 | . | 16 | CASNPSSGRWAGELFF | TGCGCCAGCAACCCCTCTAGCGGGAGGTGGGCCGGGGAGCTGTTTTTT
. | TRBJ1-1 | TRBV5-1 | . | 14 | CASSMSSRDTEAFF | TGCGCCAGCAGCATGAGCAGTCGGGACACTGAAGCTTTCTTT
. | TRBJ2-5 | TRBV5-1 | . | 13 | CASSFSGVETQYF | TGCGCCAGCAGCTTTTCAGGGGTTGAGACCCAGTACTTC
TRBD1 | TRBJ2-6 | TRBV30 | . | 15 | CAWLATGAGANVLTF | TGTGCCTGGCTCGCGACAGGGGCTGGGGCCAACGTCCTGACTTTC
. | TRBJ2-5 | TRBV28 | . | 14 | CASSWYTESETQYF | TGTGCCAGCAGTTGGTACACGGAATCGGAGACCCAGTACTTC
. | TRBJ1-5 | TRBV19 | . | 14 | CASKSDRRNQPQHF | TGTGCCAGTAAGTCGGACAGACGCAATCAGCCCCAGCATTTT
. | TRBJ2-1 | TRBV21-1 | . | 16 | CASLLWRTSGNNEQFF | TGTGCCAGCTTACTTTGGAGGACTAGCGGAAACAATGAGCAGTTCTTC
TRBD1 | TRBJ2-7 | TRBV29-1 | . | 11 | CSGGQGYEQYF | TGCAGCGGTGGACAGGGCTACGAGCAGTACTTC
TRBD1 | TRBJ2-7 | TRBV18 | . | 14 | CASSPGTGLGEQYF | TGTGCCAGCTCACCAGGGACAGGTCTCGGCGAGCAGTACTTC
TRBD2 | TRBJ2-1 | TRBV6-1 | . | 15 | CASSEGLAVVNEQFF | TGTGCCAGCAGTGAGGGGCTAGCGGTGGTCAATGAGCAGTTCTTC
TRBD1 | TRBJ2-5 | TRBV10-3 | . | 13 | CAIRQGLGETQYF | TGTGCCATCAGACAGGGGCTAGGAGAGACCCAGTACTTC
TRBD1 | TRBJ2-2 | TRBV9 | . | 16 | CASSVAGGGGTGELFF | TGTGCCAGCAGCGTAGCAGGGGGTGGAGGCACCGGGGAGCTGTTTTTT
. | TRBJ2-5 | TRBV9 | . | 15 | CASSVEADLGETQYF | TGTGCCAGCAGCGTAGAGGCGGATTTAGGAGAGACCCAGTACTTC
. | TRBJ2-3 | TRBV28 | . | 14 | CASLRKTSTDTQYF | TGTGCCAGCTTGCGGAAAACTAGCACAGATACGCAGTATTTT
TRBD1 | TRBJ2-7 | TRBV28 | once | 14 | CASTVRGRLYEQYF | TGTGCCAGCACCGTAAGGGGGCGCCTGTACGAGCAGTACTTC
. | TRBJ2-6 | TRBV29-1 | once | 14 | CSASLGSGANVLTF | TGCAGCGCATCCCTCGGGTCTGGGGCCAACGTCCTGACTTTC
TRBD2 | TRBJ2-7 | TRBV5-4 | . | 15 | CASSFMAGGSYEQYF | TGTGCCAGCAGCTTTATGGCGGGAGGTTCTTACGAGCAGTACTTC
. | TRBJ1-2 | TRBV19 | . | 17 | CASRGNRAGRGSYGYTF | TGTGCCAGTAGGGGCAACCGGGCCGGCCGCGGTAGCTATGGCTACACCTTC
. | TRBJ2-3 | TRBV6-5 | . | 14 | CASSYSSSTDTQYF | TGTGCCAGCAGTTATTCCTCCAGCACAGATACGCAGTATTTT
. | TRBJ1-2 | TRBV7-2 | . | 15 | CASSLVWTVIYGYTF | TGTGCCAGCAGCTTAGTTTGGACAGTCATCTATGGCTACACCTTC
. | TRBJ1-1 | TRBV29-1 | few | 12 | CSGSPYPGRAFF | TGCAGCGGATCCCCCTACCCGGGGAGAGCTTTCTTT
. | TRBJ2-5 | TRBV7-2 | . | 13 | CASSPDGVGTQYF | TGTGCCAGCAGCCCAGATGGGGTAGGGACCCAGTACTTC
. | TRBJ1-2 | TRBV9 | . | 13 | CASSPQGDVGYTF | TGTGCCAGCAGCCCCCAGGGTGATGTTGGCTACACCTTC
. | TRBJ1-5 | TRBV19 | . | 14 | CASSIRPDSQPQHF | TGTGCCAGTAGTATCCGCCCGGACAGTCAGCCCCAGCATTTT
TRBD1 | TRBJ2-5 | TRBV5-1 | . | 17 | CASSLDRGDRGAETQYF | TGCGCCAGCAGCTTGGACAGAGGGGACAGGGGTGCAGAGACCCAGTACTTC
. | TRBJ2-6 | TRBV4-2 | . | 19 | CASSPEGPGRLVGANVLTF | TGTGCCAGCAGCCCCGAAGGGCCAGGGCGTTTGGTTGGGGCCAACGTCCTGACTTTC
. | TRBJ1-2 | TRBV5-4 | . | 15 | CASSLSITVNYGYTF | TGTGCCAGCAGCTTGTCTATCACAGTTAACTATGGCTACACCTTC
. | TRBJ1-5 | TRBV5-1 | . | 14 | CASSLEGPDQPQHF | TGCGCCAGCAGCTTGGAAGGGCCCGATCAGCCCCAGCATTTT